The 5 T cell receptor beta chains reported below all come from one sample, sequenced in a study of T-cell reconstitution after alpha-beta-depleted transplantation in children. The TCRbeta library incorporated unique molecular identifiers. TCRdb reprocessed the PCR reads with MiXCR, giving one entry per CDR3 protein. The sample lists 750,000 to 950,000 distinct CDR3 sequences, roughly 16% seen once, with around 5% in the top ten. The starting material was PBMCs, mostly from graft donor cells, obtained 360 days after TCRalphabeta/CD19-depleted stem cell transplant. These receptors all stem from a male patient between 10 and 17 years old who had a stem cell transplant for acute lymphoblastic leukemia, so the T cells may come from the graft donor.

CDR3 DNA: TGTGCCTGGAGGCCGACAGGGTTTTTAGCTGGGGCCAACGTCCTGACTTTC. It yields the protein CAWRPTGFLAGANVLTF. V and J are TRBV30 and TRBJ2-6; TRBD1 matches at 7 bases. V trimming: 3 bases; J trimming: 2 bases; junction bases outside the gene matches: 10. Germline CDR1 reads GTSNPN; CDR2 reads SVGIG (reference sequence). The CDR3 is 17 amino acids.

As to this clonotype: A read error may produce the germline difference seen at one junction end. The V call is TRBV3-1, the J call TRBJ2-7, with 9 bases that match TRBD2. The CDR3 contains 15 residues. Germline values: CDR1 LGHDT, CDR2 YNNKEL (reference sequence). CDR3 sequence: CASTQEGLAAYERYF. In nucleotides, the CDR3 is TGTGCCAGCACCCAAGAGGGACTAGCTGCCTACGAGCGGTACTTC.

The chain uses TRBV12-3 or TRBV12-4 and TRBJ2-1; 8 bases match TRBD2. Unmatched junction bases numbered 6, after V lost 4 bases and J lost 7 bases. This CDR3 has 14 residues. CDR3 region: CASSSRLAGNEQFF. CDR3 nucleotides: TGTGCCAGCAGTTCCCGTCTAGCGGGTAATGAGCAGTTCTTC.

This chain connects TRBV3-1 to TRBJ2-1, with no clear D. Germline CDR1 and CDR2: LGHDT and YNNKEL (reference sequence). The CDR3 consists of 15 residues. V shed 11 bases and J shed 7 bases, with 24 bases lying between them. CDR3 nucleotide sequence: TGTGCCTCCTGCCAAGATTTCTCAGGTAGTAATGAGCAGTTCTTC. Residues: CASCQDFSGSNEQFF.

CDR3 nucleotides: TGTGCCAGCAGCCTAGGACAGGGAGGACTAAGGGAGCAGTTCTTC. Translation: CASSLGQGGLREQFF. The chain couples TRBV9 to TRBJ2-1; 8 bases agree with TRBD1. Germline V gives CDR1 SGDLS, CDR2 YYNGEE. J gave up 10 bases and V 4 bases, and 13 bases lay outside the gene matches. This CDR3 is 15 amino acids long.